This T cell receptor (beta chain) comes out of a study of molecular identifiers for immune sequencing clone quantification. Across the study: Four portions were sequenced after RNA from 20,000 or 100,000 naive CD8 cells was split five ways in replicates. Notes on the study in general: Jurkat TCR RNA spiked in from one cell reportedly remained identifiable amid roughly 940,000 naive cells.

The ends lost 7 bases at V and 3 bases at J; junction bases unmatched: 7. The CDR3 extends over 14 amino acids. The table lists this clonotype with many counts. The antigen remains undetermined. As CD8+CD4-CCR7+CD45RA+ cells, naive CD8 T cells were sorted. TCRdb called the PCR reads again in MiXCR, with one record for every CDR3 protein. The repertoire holds about 640,000 distinct CDR3 sequences, with approximately 20% as singletons. The clonotype comes from a human donor in good health. Some libraries in this study had Jurkat cell RNA spiked in. The chain uses TRBV12-3 or TRBV12-4 and TRBJ2-7; 9 nucleotides match TRBD2. The sample comprised naive CD8+ T cells from blood, with Jurkat cell RNA spiked in. Subset here: FACS-sorted CD8+CD4-CCR7+CD45RA+ naive T cells. CDR3 sequence reads: CASNVAGAGYEQYF. CDR3 nucleotides: TGTGCCAGCAATGTAGCGGGAGCGGGCTACGAGCAGTACTTC.